This entry concerns a single T cell receptor (beta chain). What it binds is unknown. Blood sampling was done at baseline, cycle 4 day 1, and cycle 7 day 1. Here immunoSEQ multiplex PCR was the method, and the copy in TCRdb shows in-frame clones only, minus some. The repertoire holds tens of thousands of clones, with 84% as singletons. Deletions cut 2 bases from V and 0 bases from J, with 10 bases between. CDR1 is MNHNY, CDR2 SVGAGI, per germline (reference sequence). The length of the CDR3 is 15 residues. These data are taken from a study of OX40 agonist ivuxolimab in advanced cancers. Study observations and caveats: The 0.1-3.0 mg/kg partial responders had among the lowest clonal expansion.

This receptor was taken from an adult with an advanced solid tumor such as melanoma, head and neck, liver or kidney cancer. V usage is TRBV6-6 and J usage is TRBJ1-1; D is undetermined. The sample consisted of CD4+ or CD8+ T cells sorted from blood, taken in a trial of the OX40 agonist ivuxolimab. CDR3 bases: TGTGCCAGCAGTTACAATATTGGGGTGAACACTGAAGCTTTCTTT. Protein: CASSYNIGVNTEAFF.